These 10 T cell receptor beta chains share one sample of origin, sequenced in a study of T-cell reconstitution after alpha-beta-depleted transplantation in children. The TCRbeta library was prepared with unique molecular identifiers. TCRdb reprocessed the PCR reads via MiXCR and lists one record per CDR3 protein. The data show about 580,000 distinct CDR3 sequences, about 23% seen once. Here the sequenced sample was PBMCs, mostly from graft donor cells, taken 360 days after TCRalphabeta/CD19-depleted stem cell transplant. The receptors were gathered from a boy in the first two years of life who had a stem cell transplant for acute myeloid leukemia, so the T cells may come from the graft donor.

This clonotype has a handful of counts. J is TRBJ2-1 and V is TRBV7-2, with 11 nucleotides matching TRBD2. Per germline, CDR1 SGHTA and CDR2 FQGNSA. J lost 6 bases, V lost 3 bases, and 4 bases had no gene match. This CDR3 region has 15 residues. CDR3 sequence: CASSFASGGFNEQFF. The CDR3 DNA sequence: TGTGCCAGCAGCTTCGCTAGCGGGGGGTTCAATGAGCAGTTCTTC.

Here the CDR3 reads CSVGQVITDTQYF. DNA for the CDR3: TGCAGCGTGGGTCAGGTGATCACAGATACGCAGTATTTT. The chain has TRBV29-1 and TRBJ2-3; D uncertain. V was trimmed by 6 bases and J by 2 bases, leaving 12 bases between them. CDR1 and CDR2 (germline): SQVTM, ANQGSEA. CDR3 size: 13 residues.

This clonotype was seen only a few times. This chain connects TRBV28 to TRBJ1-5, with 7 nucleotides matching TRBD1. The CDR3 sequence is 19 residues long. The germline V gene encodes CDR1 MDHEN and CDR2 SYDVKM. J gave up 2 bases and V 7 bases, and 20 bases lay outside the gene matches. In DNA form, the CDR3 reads TGTGCCAGCACCAGTTTTCCTTTCCAGAGACAGGGTGGCAATCAGCCCCAGCATTTT. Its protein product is CASTSFPFQRQGGNQPQHF.

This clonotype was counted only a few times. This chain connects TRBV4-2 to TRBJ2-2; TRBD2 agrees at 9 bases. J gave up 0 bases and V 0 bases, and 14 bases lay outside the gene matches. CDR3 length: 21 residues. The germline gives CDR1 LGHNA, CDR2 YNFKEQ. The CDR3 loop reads CASSQEAGGGPRSSNTGELFF. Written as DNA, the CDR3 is TGTGCCAGCAGCCAAGAGGCGGGGGGGGGTCCGCGTTCATCGAACACCGGGGAGCTGTTTTTT.

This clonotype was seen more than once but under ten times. The CDR3 region is CSARTGSGETQYF. The CDR3 region has the DNA TGCAGTGCTAGAACCGGGTCTGGGGAGACCCAGTACTTC. The chain carries TRBV20-1 and TRBJ2-5; D gene unclear. The CDR3 totals 13 residues. Germline CDR1 reads DFQATT; CDR2 reads SNEGSKA (reference sequence). Trimming cost V 2 bases and J 5 bases, with 12 bases left between them.

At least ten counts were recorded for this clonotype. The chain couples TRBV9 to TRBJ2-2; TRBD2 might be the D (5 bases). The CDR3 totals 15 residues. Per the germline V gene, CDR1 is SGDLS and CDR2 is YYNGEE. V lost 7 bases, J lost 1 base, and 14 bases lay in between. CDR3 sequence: CASSSTGWNTGELFF. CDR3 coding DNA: TGTGCCAGCTCCTCGACGGGGTGGAACACCGGGGAGCTGTTTTTT.

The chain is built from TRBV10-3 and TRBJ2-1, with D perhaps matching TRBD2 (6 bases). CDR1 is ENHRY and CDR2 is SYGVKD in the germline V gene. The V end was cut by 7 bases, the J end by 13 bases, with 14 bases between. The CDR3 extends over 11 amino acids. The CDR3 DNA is TGTGCCATCACTGCGGGACTCGCACAGTTCTTC. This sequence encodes CAITAGLAQFF.

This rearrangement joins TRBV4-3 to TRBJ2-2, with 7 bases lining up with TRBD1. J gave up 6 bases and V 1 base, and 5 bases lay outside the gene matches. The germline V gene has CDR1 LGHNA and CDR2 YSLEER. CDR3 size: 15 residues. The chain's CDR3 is CASSQAPRGPGELFF. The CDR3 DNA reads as TGCGCCAGCAGCCAAGCCCCAAGGGGGCCCGGGGAGCTGTTTTTT.

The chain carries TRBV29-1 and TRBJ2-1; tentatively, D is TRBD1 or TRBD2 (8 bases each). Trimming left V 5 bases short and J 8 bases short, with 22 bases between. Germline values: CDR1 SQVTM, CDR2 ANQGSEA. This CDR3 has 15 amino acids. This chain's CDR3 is CSVHGLAGGGDEQFF. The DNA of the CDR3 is TGCAGCGTTCATGGACTAGCAGGGGGCGGGGATGAGCAGTTCTTC.

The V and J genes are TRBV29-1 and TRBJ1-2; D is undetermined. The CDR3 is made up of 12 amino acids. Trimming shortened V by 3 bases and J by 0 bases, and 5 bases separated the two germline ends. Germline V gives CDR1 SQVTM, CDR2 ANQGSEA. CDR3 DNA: TGCAGCGTTGAGACACCTAACTATGGCTACACCTTC. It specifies CSVETPNYGYTF.